The 17 T cell receptor beta chains given below trace back to one sample, sequenced in a study of control samples from healthy donors and cancer patients. The method was immunoSEQ multiplex PCR; TCRdb's version includes in-frame clones alone and lacks a portion of them. Among over 150,000 clones listed, 85% to 95% were seen once. The sample comprised blood. Source of these receptors: a man younger than 35 in good health.

V is TRBV9 and J is TRBJ1-5; maybe TRBD1 (5 bases). V shed 4 bases and J shed 0 bases, with 11 bases lying between them. The CDR3 loop spans 15 amino acids. Germline lookup yields CDR1 SGDLS and CDR2 YYNGEE. The CDR3 loop is CASSYGDGSNQPQHF. CDR3 DNA: TGTGCCAGCAGCTATGGGGACGGTAGCAATCAGCCCCAGCATTTT.

The V gene is TRBV27, the J gene TRBJ2-3; no clear D. The CDR3 contains 14 residues. Trimming took off 5 bases at V and 1 base at J, with 10 bases between the two ends. Per germline, CDR1 MNHEY and CDR2 SMNVEV (reference sequence). CDR3 sequence reads: CASSPRARTDTQYF. The DNA of the CDR3 is TGTGCCAGCAGTCCAAGAGCCCGCACAGATACGCAGTATTTT.

About this clone: Within the sample, other DNA sequences also encode this same CDR3. DNA of the CDR3: TGTGCCAGCAGCGCTAGCGGGGGTTACAATGAGCAGTTCTTC. Its protein product is CASSASGGYNEQFF. The V and J genes are TRBV2 and TRBJ2-1; 10 bases align to TRBD2. The CDR3 contains 14 residues. Germline-derived CDR1 and CDR2 are SNHLY and FYNNEI. Trimming removed 6 bases from V and 4 bases from J; junction bases left unmatched: 3. The full variable domain, completed using reference TRBV2 and TRBJ2-1, is EPEVTQTPSHQVTQMGQEVILRCVPISNHLYFYWYRQILGQKVEFLVSFYNNEISEKSEIFDDQFSVERPDGSNFTLKIRSTKLEDSAMYFCASSASGGYNEQFFGPGTRLTVL.

This sequence joins TRBV6-5 and TRBJ1-3; unclear D gene. With 6 bases removed from V and 2 bases from J, the gap between germline ends came to 8 bases. Germline CDR1 and CDR2: MNHEY and SVGAGI. This CDR3 contains 13 residues. CDR3 sequence (DNA): TGTGCCAGCAGGCTAAGAGCTGGAAACACCATATATTTT. Translating it yields CASRLRAGNTIYF.

For this clone: The junction departs from the called germline gene at one end, perhaps through a read error. The rearrangement uses TRBV5-4 and TRBJ2-6, with 8 bases fitting TRBD1. CDR3 length: 17 amino acids. Germline-derived CDR1 and CDR2 are SGHNT and YYREEE (reference sequence). CDR3 loop: CAGSDRTGSSGANVLTF. The CDR3 DNA reads as TGTGCCGGCAGCGACCGGACAGGGAGCTCTGGGGCCAACGTCCTGACTTTC.

The chain combines TRBV10-3 with TRBJ2-3; a weak D match, TRBD2 (7 bases). This CDR3 comprises 14 residues. The germline gives CDR1 ENHRY, CDR2 SYGVKD. Between the trimmed V and J ends, which lost 8 bases and 1 base, there was a span of 13 bases. The CDR3, as DNA: TGTGCCATCGGGAGGGACACGGGCACAGATACGCAGTATTTT. Amino acid sequence: CAIGRDTGTDTQYF.

The chain is built from TRBV11-1 and TRBJ1-2; TRBD1 agrees at 11 bases. V lost 5 bases, J lost 4 bases, and 6 bases stayed unmatched. The CDR3 consists of 15 residues. CDR1 is SGHAT and CDR2 is FQDESV in the germline V gene (reference sequence). The CDR3 bases are TGTGCCAGCAGCCGGACAGGGGGCGCTTCCTATGGCTACACCTTC. It yields the protein CASSRTGGASYGYTF.

The chain combines TRBV24-1 with TRBJ1-5, with a tentative D call TRBD1 (6 bases). The V end was cut by 4 bases, the J end by 0 bases, with 12 bases between. The CDR3 is 16 residues long. CDR1 and CDR2 from the germline V gene are KGHDR and SFDVKD. CDR3 sequence reads: CATSEGGPGSNQPQHF. CDR3 bases: TGTGCCACCAGTGAGGGGGGGCCGGGTAGCAATCAGCCCCAGCATTTT.

CDR3 in DNA: TGTGCCAGCAGACCCCGGACAGGGGGTCTTAATGAAAAACTGTTTTTT. Protein: CASRPRTGGLNEKLFF. The chain uses TRBV28 and TRBJ1-4; 10 bases agree with TRBD1. The CDR3 spans 16 residues. J gave up 4 bases and V 6 bases, and 8 bases lay outside the gene matches. The germline gives CDR1 MDHEN, CDR2 SYDVKM.

The genes are TRBV7-3 and TRBJ2-2; weak D call: TRBD1 (5 bases). Trimming removed 5 bases at V and 4 bases at J, with 23 bases between. The CDR3 extends over 18 amino acids. Germline V gene lookup returns CDR1 SGHTA and CDR2 FQGTGA. CDR3 sequence: CASSPQGIGAVGTGELFF. The CDR3 region has the DNA TGTGCCAGCAGCCCGCAGGGTATAGGGGCGGTCGGCACCGGGGAGCTGTTTTTT. The whole variable domain, remainder taken from reference TRBV7-3 and TRBJ2-2, is GAGVSQTPSNKVTEKGKYVELRCDPISGHTALYWYRQSLGQGPEFLIYFQGTGAADDSGLPNDRFFAVRPEGSVSTLKIQRTERGDSAVYLCASSPQGIGAVGTGELFFGEGSRLTVL.

This clone has just one count. The CDR3 nucleotides read TGTGCCAGCAGCCCCCACGGGAATCAGCCCCAGCATTTT. Translated: CASSPHGNQPQHF. The chain joins TRBV28 to TRBJ1-5; no clear D gene. The CDR3 spans 13 residues. Trimming removed 6 bases at V and 4 bases at J, with 10 bases between. CDR1 and CDR2 (germline): MDHEN, SYDVKM.

The chain employs TRBV3-1 (or the pseudogene TRBV3-2) and TRBJ1-5; D ambiguous. V was shortened by 3 bases and J by 3 bases, with 12 bases between the two germline ends. Germline CDR1 LGHDT, CDR2 YNNKEL (reference sequence). CDR3 size: 15 residues. The CDR3 region is CASSQSEVNNQPQHF. For the CDR3, the DNA is TGTGCCAGCAGCCAGTCAGAGGTTAACAATCAGCCCCAGCATTTT.

The rearrangement links TRBV5-5 to TRBJ2-7; D is unresolved. Looked up from germline, CDR1 is SGHKS and CDR2 is YYEKEE (reference sequence). This CDR3 is 13 amino acids long. Trimming shortened V by 0 bases and J by 5 bases, and 9 bases separated the two germline ends. The CDR3 nucleotides are TGTGCCAGCAGCTTGGTGGCTTTCCACGAGCAGTACTTC. Translation: CASSLVAFHEQYF. The variable domain in full, completed from reference TRBV5-5 and TRBJ2-7, reads DAGVTQSPTHLIKTRGQQVTLRCSPISGHKSVSWYQQVLGQGPQFIFQYYEKEERGRGNFPDRFSARQFPNYSSELNVNALLLGDSALYLCASSLVAFHEQYFGPGTRLTVT.

The V call is TRBV27, the J call TRBJ2-7; TRBD2 agrees at 8 bases. The J segment lost 6 bases and the V segment lost 7 bases, leaving 8 bases of the junction unmatched. The CDR3 has 13 amino acids. Germline V gene data show CDR1 as MNHEY and CDR2 as SMNVEV (reference sequence). CDR3 sequence reads: CASTAGGGAEQYF. The CDR3 nucleotides read TGTGCCAGCACTGCGGGGGGCGGGGCCGAGCAGTACTTC.

The chain has TRBV5-4 and TRBJ2-3; D uncertain. V lost 2 bases to trimming and J lost 2 bases, with 6 bases between them. The CDR3 extends over 13 amino acids. CDR1 SGHNT and CDR2 YYREEE come from the germline V gene (reference sequence). CDR3 nucleotide sequence: TGTGCCAGCAGCTTCGACCCCACAGATACGCAGTATTTT. Translated: CASSFDPTDTQYF.

The chain is built from TRBV5-1 and TRBJ1-1; a possible D gene is TRBD1 (6 bases). The CDR3 runs 15 residues. Trimming took 4 bases from V and 1 from J, leaving 14 bases between them. Germline CDR1 SGHRS, CDR2 YFSETQ. CDR3 bases: TGCGCCAGCAGCGTGGACGGACAGAGGAACACTGAAGCTTTCTTT. Translated: CASSVDGQRNTEAFF.

V is TRBV15 and J is TRBJ2-1; no clear D gene. CDR1 is LNHNV, CDR2 YYDKDF, per germline (reference sequence). The V end was cut by 3 bases, the J end by 2 bases, with 14 bases between. CDR3 length equals 16 residues. The CDR3 sequence: CATSSRTGPAYNEQFF. The CDR3 DNA reads TGTGCCACCAGCAGTAGGACCGGGCCGGCCTACAATGAGCAGTTCTTC.